This TCR beta chain was recorded in a study of cytomegalovirus exposure and HLA in healthy donors (dated by TCRdb to the late 2010s). Study-level background: An earlier analysis of about 530 of the donors reported 250 to 300 Gb of sequence data and 95 million to 140 million unique TCR beta sequences obtained from approximately 180 million T cells. The study profiled the T cell repertoires of around 700 subjects by immunosequencing and related them to cytomegalovirus serostatus. The study aimed to test whether cataloging public T cell receptors could reveal signatures of past pathogen exposure. To study patterns of TCR occurrence, a later analysis re-analyzed previously published TCR beta repertoires from 666 donors and added high-resolution HLA genotyping. Both class I and class II loci were covered by HLA typing, at four-digit resolution. Among the roughly 400 genotyped donors, about 83% belonged to the genetic ancestry cluster associated with self-reported Caucasian donors. To predict cytomegalovirus infection status, the study combined high-throughput TCR immunosequencing, statistical association of individual TCRs with disease status, and machine learning. Four or five DR-DQ haplotypes were handled as single units for association and clustering, since linkage in the cohort was strong. Typing coverage differed by locus: A, B, C, DRB1 and DQB1 were typed in roughly 629-630 donors, DQA1 in roughly 500, DPA1 in around 600, and DPB1 in around 440. Donor age, sex, ethnicity and CMV serostatus were compiled together with the repertoire data. To decide whether each TCR beta V gene segment behaved as functional or pseudogenic, an earlier analysis of nearly 600 of the donors relied on high-throughput TCR beta sequencing. A later genetic analysis took genome-wide SNP genotypes for about 65% of the roughly 670 donors and used that subset as a discovery cohort. Rather than drawing on any new phenotypic data, the later analysis identified candidate immune exposures from TCR beta sequences and the way those sequences occurred across donors. An early release covering some 640 HLA-typed donors comprised about 300 gigabases of sequencing data and approximately 85 million unique TCR sequences. Besides the first cohort of 666 subjects, a separate validation cohort made up of roughly 120 different subjects was used. Across around 400 genotyped donors of the cohort, an average of approximately 240,000 unique TCR beta nucleotide sequences per donor were sequenced, and 15% to 20% of those sequences were non-productive. All discovery cohort repertoires had been generated using a single sequencing platform. Study-wide findings and limitations: A total of roughly 160 TCR beta chains were listed by the study as associated with cytomegalovirus. Because the 87-base-pair reads could not distinguish some IMGT-functional V segments, including TRBV6-2 and TRBV6-3, those segments were excluded. Linkage disequilibrium might explain the correlated functional status among segregating V segments, but an unknown experimental factor could not be excluded. A later analysis associated 17,000 or so TCR beta sequences with specific HLA alleles at a false discovery rate of 0.05. A later genetic analysis associated a missense DCLRE1C variant with V-gene and J-gene trimming of TCR beta chains, and an independent cohort replicated the association. Cytomegalovirus status was reported to be diagnosed by the classifier with high specificity and sensitivity in both the original and validation cohorts. It was suggested by the authors that the approach could potentially be generalized to other disease states and immunological phenotypes. The sequencing pipeline was judged likely to have produced a cluster of highly shared sequence variants as a technical artifact. A later genetic analysis reported fewer N-insertions in productive TCRs among donors in an Asian-associated ancestry cluster than the approximately 670-donor mean. A later analysis found that most CMV-associated TCR beta chains appeared HLA-restricted, with HLA associations seemingly driven largely by CMV exposure. The cohort was sequenced for TCR beta chains only, and without alpha or paired-chain data the features that could be detected were limited. CMV serostatus was the only immune exposure information available for the cohort. A later analysis found that TCR association rates varied across HLA loci, with DRB1 alleles showing the most associated TCRs and HLA-C alleles the fewest. Across donors, most TCR sequences were observed very rarely, whereas some public TCRs were present in many individuals. In an earlier analysis of some 540 of the donors, most TCR beta V segments appeared in productive rearrangements about 87% or about 30% of the time, broadly matching IMGT annotations. Assigning TCR associations to individual alleles was difficult when HLA alleles, especially DR and DQ, strongly co-occurred. Compared with equally common non-associated chains, HLA-associated TCR beta chains in a later analysis were more clonally expanded and had lower generation probabilities. Sequencing depth was assumed to be roughly uniform across donors in the presence/absence analyses, though that assumption may not hold. Around 16 rarely observed V segments, including chromosome 9 orphons, were excluded from the earlier analysis of approximately 600 of the donors because counts were too low. A further reported finding was that TCR beta sequences accurately predicted the HLA-A and HLA-B alleles for most subjects in the first cohort. In vitro tests confirmed that a few of the cytomegalovirus-associated TCR beta chains recognize cytomegalovirus antigens. A later analysis reported that several top co-occurrence clusters appeared linked to parvovirus B19, influenza, CMV and Epstein-Barr virus. Because HLA typing was missing for some donors at each locus, association tests included only the typed subset.

The cohort comprised fewer than 750 healthy bone marrow donors. Cohort members were all nominally healthy when sampled, although unrecorded immune exposures were likely present. The donor was CMV seronegative and belonged to the group of 350 or so seronegative cohort members. Every donor gave a peripheral blood sample, and the peripheral blood mononuclear cells from that sample were used for TCR beta sequencing. Genomic DNA extraction from the blood cell samples was performed with the Qiagen DNeasy Blood Extraction Kit. Remarks on this clone: Which antigen it targets is not known. No much larger clonotype is one base removed from it; base qualities were not supplied.

V sheds 3 bases and J sheds 4 bases, leaving 9 bases between their ends. The CDR3, from cysteine to phenylalanine, totals 13 residues. CDR3 DNA is the only sequence kept; it has 39 bases, read in frame from the first base. CDR1 and CDR2 were assigned from the germline V gene (reference sequence) as LNHDA and SQIVND. Library preparation employed the immunoSEQ multiplex PCR assay. A mixture of 60 forward primers for TCR Vbeta segments and 13 reverse primers for TCR Jbeta segments was used in the multiplex PCR. Amplification of the CDR3 region of rearranged TCR beta genes was performed with a multiplex PCR assay on genomic DNA. The amplified TCR beta libraries were sequenced on the Illumina HiSeq System as 87-base-pair reads. As for the original processing: A later analysis tallied tens of millions of unique TCR beta chains across the 650 to 750 repertoires, and some 12 million of those chains were shared by two or more donors. To remove PCR and sequencing errors, raw reads were error-corrected and collapsed into unique sequences using a nearest-neighbor algorithm that merged closely related sequences. V, D and J gene segments were assigned by aligning CDR3 sequences to IMGT reference sequences. For a sequence to be retained, at least a six-nucleotide match to both a V gene segment and a J gene segment was required. Rearrangements were called productive when the CDR3 lacked stop codons and stayed in frame with V and J; all others were non-productive. CDR3 was defined according to IMGT convention as the region running from the second conserved V-encoded cysteine to the conserved J-encoded phenylalanine. Sequences without an unambiguous match to a single V gene segment were excluded from the earlier analysis of 587 of the donors. An earlier analysis of 500 to 600 of the donors classified V segments as functional when productive rearrangements were above 56.7% and as segregating when the standard deviation between donors was above 5%. To diagnose cytomegalovirus status from the catalog of TCR beta chain sequences, a statistical classification framework was built. A later analysis assigned V and J genes by comparing TCR nucleotide sequences with IMGT/GENE-DB human TR gene sequences. Using the TCRdist pipeline, a later analysis assigned CDR3 sequences along with most-parsimonious VDJ recombination scenarios. In a later analysis, every TCR beta chain was defined by the combination of its CDR3 amino acid sequence and its V-gene family, and reads without a unique V-gene family were dropped. In a later analysis, around 650 highly shared, low-generation-probability nucleotide sequences were removed to address suspected cross-contamination and a sequencing artifact. For each public chain, a later analysis derived a clonal expansion index from normalized ranks of inferred template counts within each repertoire. A later analysis computed generation probabilities with a VDJ recombination model fitted to out-of-frame rearrangements, and checked the results against IGoR. In a later analysis, hypergeometric tests were used to score TCR-TCR, TCR-HLA and TCR-CMV co-occurrence, with a repertoire-size bias correction applied to TCR pairs. False discovery rates were estimated in a later analysis by permuting HLA or CMV assignments 20 times. In a later analysis, co-occurring TCRs were grouped with DBSCAN, and TCRdist sequence similarity was added when clustering was performed within HLA-allele-positive subsets. Repertoires with fewer than 30,000 or more than 120,000 public chains, plus five repertoires with anomalous nucleotide sharing, were excluded from co-occurrence clustering. Here the immuneACCESS table is served through TCRdb, limited to in-frame sequences with V and J called. Missing clones are a known gap in these copies; in checked studies unresolved V genes cover under half, and the rest lacks a known reason. V, J and clone size are those of that table, while D and trimming were read from the DNA. Present in this sample are 80,000 to 100,000 clones, roughly 78% of which were seen just once. Clones ranked in the top ten supply less than 8% of the sample.

The sequence is built from TRBV19 and TRBJ1-2; the D gene is not confidently resolved. Specimen: PBMCs. The source is a man aged 25 to 45 in good health and CMV-seronegative. The bases are TGTGCCAGTAGTATGGGAGAACTCTATGGCTACACCTTC. Its protein reads: CASSMGELYGYTF.